The 5 T cell receptor beta chains given below trace back to one sample, sequenced in a study of T cell changes during pregnancy in multiple sclerosis. Sequenced by immunoSEQ multiplex PCR; TCRdb stores in-frame clones only, minus some. The table shows about 44,000 clones, with about 93% occurring only once. This sample comprised CD4+ T cells from peripheral blood mononuclear cells, obtained in the first trimester of pregnancy. These receptors all come from a female donor with multiple sclerosis, enrolled in a pregnancy study.

The chain joins TRBV2 to TRBJ2-3; 10 bases fit TRBD2. The CDR3 contains 16 residues. CDR1 is SNHLY, CDR2 FYNNEI, per germline. With V trimmed by 4 bases and J by 9 bases, 13 bases remained unmatched. CDR3 nucleotides: TGTGCCAGCAGTGGACTAGCGGGTTATCGTCCGAGGACGCAGTATTTT. It translates to CASSGLAGYRPRTQYF.

The chain employs TRBV13 and TRBJ1-6; D unresolved. The V gene lost 1 base and the J gene lost 0 bases, with 4 bases spanning the gap. Germline V lookup: CDR1 PRHDT, CDR2 FYEKMQ (reference sequence). The CDR3 consists of 15 residues. In nucleotides, the CDR3 is TGTGCCAGCAGCTTAGCCAGCTCCTATAATTCACCCCTCCACTTT. Protein sequence: CASSLASSYNSPLHF.

The chain links TRBV5-1 to TRBJ2-7; 7 positions agree with TRBD1. The CDR3 consists of 15 residues. CDR1 SGHRS and CDR2 YFSETQ come from the germline V gene. Trimming removed 6 bases from V and 1 base from J; junction bases left unmatched: 10. This CDR3 reads CASNNPGQYSYEQYF. The CDR3, as DNA: TGCGCCAGCAACAATCCGGGACAGTATTCCTACGAGCAGTACTTC. The full variable domain, in which reference TRBV5-1 and TRBJ2-7 provide the parts outside the CDR3, is KAGVTQTPRYLIKTRGQQVTLSCSPISGHRSVSWYQQTPGQGLQFLFEYFSETQRNKGNFPGRFSGRQFSNSRSEMNVSTLELGDSALYLCASNNPGQYSYEQYFGPGTRLTVT.

This clone appeared a few times. This chain connects TRBV15 to TRBJ1-2; D is undetermined. The CDR3 runs 14 residues. Germline CDR1 LNHNV, CDR2 YYDKDF (reference sequence). The germline V and J ends were trimmed by 2 bases and 3 bases, with 10 bases remaining between them. CDR3 region: CATSRPGGDYGYTF. CDR3 DNA sequence: TGTGCCACCAGCAGACCCGGCGGTGACTATGGCTACACCTTC. Together with reference TRBV15 and TRBJ1-2, the CDR3 gives the full variable domain: DAMVIQNPRYQVTQFGKPVTLSCSQTLNHNVMYWYQQKSSQAPKLLFHYYDKDFNNEADTPDNFQSRRPNTSFCFLDIRSPGLGDTAMYLCATSRPGGDYGYTFGSGTRLTVV.

This rearrangement joins TRBV5-1 to TRBJ2-7, with no clear D. Trimming removed 4 bases from V and 2 bases from J, with 10 bases in between. Per germline, CDR1 SGHRS and CDR2 YFSETQ. The CDR3 totals 13 residues. The CDR3 is CASSIGRTYEQYF. For the CDR3, the DNA is TGCGCCAGCAGCATTGGGCGAACCTACGAGCAGTACTTC.